This T cell receptor beta chain was recorded in a study of Ad26.COV2.S vaccination and SARS-CoV-2 variants. Findings of the study overall: Analyses of TCR breadth and depth may have underestimated total T cell responses.

Clones were read by immunoSEQ multiplex PCR, and TCRdb kept only the in-frame ones, dropping some. The table shows 400,000 to 450,000 clones, with less than 95% occurring only once. In germline, CDR1 is SGHRS, CDR2 YFSETQ. The CDR3 is 15 residues long. The V gene lost 4 bases and the J gene lost 8 bases, with 16 bases spanning the gap. Treatment: around 19 received Ad26.COV2.S at low or high dose, single or two shots; 5 received placebo; per-sample allocation not given. All samples were drawn on day 63, counting from the first vaccine or placebo injection. An adult aged 18-55 years in Boston served as the donor. To note about this clone: The antigen is undetermined.

V usage is TRBV5-1 and J usage is TRBJ1-6; maybe TRBD1 (6 bases). Sequencing used peripheral blood, obtained in a trial of Ad26.COV2.S vaccine versus placebo. The origin of this receptor is a person aged 18-60 years who received the Ad26.COV2.S COVID-19 vaccine or a placebo. The CDR3 DNA reads TGCGCCAGCAGCCTCCCGACAGGATCGGATTCACCCCTCCACTTT. The encoded protein is CASSLPTGSDSPLHF.